This is a list of T cell receptor beta chains from one sample in a study of Graves' ophthalmopathy and Graves' hyperthyroidism. TCRdb analysed the multiplex PCR reads with MiXCR anew, one entry per CDR3 protein. The table lists roughly 1.1 million distinct CDR3 sequences, about 36% of them singletons. Sequenced input: peripheral blood or thyroid tissue (not recorded which). These receptors all stem from an adult man with Graves' hyperthyroidism. The CDR3 runs from the conserved cysteine through the conserved F or W. The order of the fields is J gene, clone size, V gene, D gene, CDR3 protein, CDR3 DNA. A D gene is named only where the DNA matches it firmly. Expanded clones are given a class, and other clones once, few, many or no size at all.

j_call: TRBJ2-2
clone_size: NA
v_call: TRBV4-1
d_call: NA
cdr3_aa: CASSLGTRNTGELFF
cdr3_nt: TGCGCCAGCAGCCTGGGGACGAGGAACACCGGGGAGCTGTTTTTT

j_call: TRBJ1-4
clone_size: NA
v_call: TRBV20-1
d_call: NA
cdr3_aa: CSARGRRGPVEKLFF
cdr3_nt: TGCAGTGCTAGAGGACGAAGGGGACCGGTGGAAAAACTGTTTTTT

j_call: TRBJ1-2
clone_size: NA
v_call: TRBV24-1
d_call: TRBD1
cdr3_aa: CAPQGIYGYTF
cdr3_nt: TGTGCACCACAGGGGATATATGGCTACACCTTC

j_call: TRBJ2-7
clone_size: many
v_call: TRBV10-3
d_call: NA
cdr3_aa: CAISVGGDYEQYF
cdr3_nt: TGTGCCATCAGTGTTGGCGGAGACTACGAGCAGTACTTC

j_call: TRBJ2-2
clone_size: NA
v_call: TRBV7-2
d_call: NA
cdr3_aa: CASRDPGTGMILRELFF
cdr3_nt: TGTGCCAGCAGAGATCCGGGGACCGGGATGATTCTACGGGAGCTGTTTTTT

j_call: TRBJ1-2
clone_size: many
v_call: TRBV7-9
d_call: NA
cdr3_aa: CASSFGRQGPGLVNYGYTF
cdr3_nt: TGTGCCAGCAGCTTCGGTCGGCAGGGACCAGGGCTGGTTAACTATGGCTACACCTTC

j_call: TRBJ1-5
clone_size: few
v_call: TRBV5-8
d_call: NA
cdr3_aa: CASSLDRPTNQPQHF
cdr3_nt: TGTGCCAGCAGCTTGGACAGGCCTACAAATCAGCCCCAGCATTTT

j_call: TRBJ1-5
clone_size: many
v_call: TRBV6-4
d_call: NA
cdr3_aa: CAGKVGGIRNQPQHF
cdr3_nt: TGTGCGGGCAAGGTGGGGGGGATAAGGAATCAGCCCCAGCATTTT

j_call: TRBJ2-2
clone_size: many
v_call: TRBV7-2
d_call: TRBD2
cdr3_aa: CASSGLAGGSGTGELFF
cdr3_nt: TGTGCCAGCAGCGGACTAGCGGGAGGCTCGGGGACCGGGGAGCTGTTTTTT

j_call: TRBJ1-5
clone_size: NA
v_call: TRBV10-3
d_call: TRBD1
cdr3_aa: CAISESKQGTPGHQPQHF
cdr3_nt: TGTGCCATCAGTGAGTCGAAACAGGGGACCCCTGGGCATCAGCCCCAGCATTTT

j_call: TRBJ2-7
clone_size: many
v_call: TRBV11-2
d_call: TRBD1
cdr3_aa: CASSSGQGYSYEQYF
cdr3_nt: TGTGCCAGCAGCTCGGGACAGGGCTATTCCTACGAGCAGTACTTC

j_call: TRBJ1-2
clone_size: many
v_call: TRBV29-1
d_call: NA
cdr3_aa: CSVEGTTEVNYGYTF
cdr3_nt: TGCAGCGTCGAGGGCACAACCGAGGTGAACTATGGCTACACCTTC

j_call: TRBJ2-7
clone_size: NA
v_call: TRBV7-2
d_call: NA
cdr3_aa: CASSRNRDTGTYEQYF
cdr3_nt: TGTGCCAGCAGCCGGAACCGGGACACTGGCACCTACGAGCAGTACTTC

j_call: TRBJ2-7
clone_size: few
v_call: TRBV28
d_call: TRBD2
cdr3_aa: CASSLTTSGGYEQYF
cdr3_nt: TGTGCCAGCAGCTTAACGACTAGCGGGGGGTACGAGCAGTACTTC

j_call: TRBJ1-5
clone_size: NA
v_call: TRBV20-1
d_call: NA
cdr3_aa: CSASGQNSNQPQHF
cdr3_nt: TGCAGTGCTAGTGGGCAGAATAGCAATCAGCCCCAGCATTTT

j_call: TRBJ2-2
clone_size: NA
v_call: TRBV5-4
d_call: TRBD2
cdr3_aa: CASSLEGGGHTGELFF
cdr3_nt: TGTGCCAGCAGCTTGGAAGGCGGGGGACACACCGGGGAGCTGTTTTTT

j_call: TRBJ2-7
clone_size: many
v_call: TRBV2
d_call: NA
cdr3_aa: CASSEPYEQYF
cdr3_nt: TGTGCCAGCAGTGAACCCTACGAGCAGTACTTC

j_call: TRBJ2-6
clone_size: NA
v_call: TRBV7-9
d_call: TRBD1
cdr3_aa: CASSPGQAF
cdr3_nt: TGTGCCAGCAGCCCGGGACAGGCATTC

j_call: TRBJ1-6
clone_size: many
v_call: TRBV7-2
d_call: TRBD1
cdr3_aa: CASSSERGPNSPLHF
cdr3_nt: TGTGCCAGCAGCTCGGAGAGGGGGCCTAATTCACCCCTCCACTTT

j_call: TRBJ1-1
clone_size: few
v_call: TRBV19
d_call: TRBD1
cdr3_aa: CASIGQGHEAFF
cdr3_nt: TGTGCCAGTATAGGACAGGGGCATGAAGCTTTCTTT

j_call: TRBJ1-1
clone_size: many
v_call: TRBV5-1
d_call: NA
cdr3_aa: CASSLDRANTEAFF
cdr3_nt: TGCGCCAGCAGCTTGGACAGGGCGAACACTGAAGCTTTCTTT

j_call: TRBJ2-1
clone_size: few
v_call: TRBV10-3
d_call: NA
cdr3_aa: CAISESRGNEQFF
cdr3_nt: TGTGCCATCAGTGAGTCGAGGGGCAATGAGCAGTTCTTC

j_call: TRBJ2-7
clone_size: NA
v_call: TRBV20-1
d_call: TRBD2
cdr3_aa: CSARVGRASGAQEQYF
cdr3_nt: TGCAGTGCTAGAGTCGGGCGGGCTAGCGGAGCCCAGGAGCAGTACTTC

j_call: TRBJ2-7
clone_size: once
v_call: TRBV10-3
d_call: TRBD1
cdr3_aa: CAISAGPGQGAEQYF
cdr3_nt: TGTGCCATCAGCGCCGGACCGGGACAGGGGGCCGAGCAGTACTTC

j_call: TRBJ1-2
clone_size: NA
v_call: TRBV28
d_call: TRBD1
cdr3_aa: CASSPLAGQGHSF
cdr3_nt: TGTGCCAGCAGTCCCCTTGCGGGACAGGGCCACTCCTTC

j_call: TRBJ2-7
clone_size: once
v_call: TRBV5-1
d_call: NA
cdr3_aa: CTSRDPVLTPYEQYF
cdr3_nt: TGCACCAGCAGGGATCCAGTACTCACCCCCTACGAGCAGTACTTC

j_call: TRBJ2-1
clone_size: NA
v_call: TRBV19
d_call: TRBD2
cdr3_aa: CASSMGLAGVGNEQFF
cdr3_nt: TGTGCCAGTAGTATGGGACTAGCGGGGGTTGGCAATGAGCAGTTCTTC

j_call: TRBJ1-5
clone_size: NA
v_call: TRBV12-3/TRBV12-4
d_call: NA
cdr3_aa: CASSSRAQSSQPQHF
cdr3_nt: TGTGCCAGCAGTTCCAGGGCCCAGAGTAGTCAGCCCCAGCATTTT

j_call: TRBJ1-2
clone_size: many
v_call: TRBV12-3/TRBV12-4
d_call: TRBD1
cdr3_aa: CASSADRGGYGYTF
cdr3_nt: TGTGCCAGCAGCGCTGACAGGGGCGGCTATGGCTACACCTTC

j_call: TRBJ2-2
clone_size: few
v_call: TRBV12-3/TRBV12-4
d_call: NA
cdr3_aa: CASSSLTGNTGELFF
cdr3_nt: TGTGCCAGCAGTAGCCTGACAGGGAACACCGGGGAGCTGTTTTTT

j_call: TRBJ2-6
clone_size: NA
v_call: TRBV29-1
d_call: TRBD1
cdr3_aa: CSAENGTGLGTGANVLTF
cdr3_nt: TGCAGCGCCGAGAATGGGACAGGGCTGGGTACCGGGGCCAACGTCCTGACTTTC

j_call: TRBJ1-2
clone_size: many
v_call: TRBV7-8
d_call: NA
cdr3_aa: CASSFPPGISGYTF
cdr3_nt: TGTGCCAGCAGCTTTCCGCCAGGGATTTCTGGCTACACCTTC

j_call: TRBJ1-2
clone_size: NA
v_call: TRBV29-1
d_call: NA
cdr3_aa: CSVMVTANYGYTF
cdr3_nt: TGCAGCGTGATGGTGACAGCGAACTATGGCTACACCTTC

j_call: TRBJ2-7
clone_size: NA
v_call: TRBV20-1
d_call: NA
cdr3_aa: CSASSKAHSYEQYF
cdr3_nt: TGCAGTGCCAGCAGCAAGGCCCATTCCTACGAGCAGTACTTC

j_call: TRBJ2-2
clone_size: many
v_call: TRBV7-8
d_call: NA
cdr3_aa: CASSLIPRTGELFF
cdr3_nt: TGTGCCAGCAGCTTAATTCCTAGAACCGGGGAGCTGTTTTTT

j_call: TRBJ2-2
clone_size: NA
v_call: TRBV6-1
d_call: NA
cdr3_aa: CASKPNTGELFF
cdr3_nt: TGTGCCAGCAAACCGAACACCGGGGAGCTGTTTTTT

j_call: TRBJ1-1
clone_size: NA
v_call: TRBV10-3
d_call: NA
cdr3_aa: CATAVGITGTGTEAFF
cdr3_nt: TGTGCCACAGCGGTTGGCATTACAGGGACGGGGACTGAAGCTTTCTTT

j_call: TRBJ2-5
clone_size: NA
v_call: TRBV25-1
d_call: TRBD2
cdr3_aa: CASSEGGGGKETQYF
cdr3_nt: TGTGCCAGCAGTGAAGGCGGGGGGGGCAAAGAGACCCAGTACTTC

j_call: TRBJ2-5
clone_size: NA
v_call: TRBV18
d_call: NA
cdr3_aa: CASSPPGGAETQYF
cdr3_nt: TGTGCCAGCTCACCACCGGGGGGCGCAGAGACCCAGTACTTC

j_call: TRBJ2-6
clone_size: few
v_call: TRBV12-3/TRBV12-4
d_call: TRBD1
cdr3_aa: CASRNDRVGANVLTF
cdr3_nt: TGTGCCAGCAGAAACGACAGGGTTGGGGCCAACGTCCTGACTTTC

j_call: TRBJ2-7
clone_size: NA
v_call: TRBV2
d_call: NA
cdr3_aa: CAGTTGLGSYEQYF
cdr3_nt: TGTGCCGGAACGACGGGACTGGGCTCCTACGAGCAGTACTTC

j_call: TRBJ2-7
clone_size: NA
v_call: TRBV7-3
d_call: NA
cdr3_aa: CASGQGATGSGYEQYF
cdr3_nt: TGCGCCAGCGGCCAAGGGGCCACAGGGTCCGGCTACGAGCAGTACTTC

j_call: TRBJ1-1
clone_size: many
v_call: TRBV5-1
d_call: TRBD1
cdr3_aa: CASSLKGAGTEAFF
cdr3_nt: TGCGCCAGCAGCTTGAAGGGGGCAGGGACTGAAGCTTTCTTT

j_call: TRBJ2-5
clone_size: NA
v_call: TRBV30
d_call: NA
cdr3_aa: CASSLRDAETQYF
cdr3_nt: TGTGCCAGCAGCCTCCGGGACGCGGAGACCCAGTACTTC

j_call: TRBJ1-5
clone_size: NA
v_call: TRBV2
d_call: NA
cdr3_aa: CASSEDGGSNQPQHF
cdr3_nt: TGTGCCAGCAGTGAAGACGGGGGGTCCAATCAGCCCCAGCATTTT

j_call: TRBJ1-4
clone_size: few
v_call: TRBV12-3/TRBV12-4
d_call: NA
cdr3_aa: CASSNGRSLGEKLFF
cdr3_nt: TGTGCCAGCAGTAATGGCAGAAGCCTAGGGGAAAAACTGTTTTTT